This T cell receptor beta chain comes out of a study of shared clonotypes between healthy human individuals. Study in general: With ages of 18 to 49, the donors were a couple of women and a few men.

Only one count was recorded for this clone. The antigen is not known. The CDR3 is 15 amino acids. CDR1 is SGHDN, CDR2 FVKESK, per germline. Germline trimming cut 4 bases from V and 2 bases from J; bases unmatched to any gene: 6. Genomic DNA of every subset was divided equally among multiple immunoSEQ plates. Data came from immunoSEQ multiplex PCR; TCRdb stores just in-frame clones and leaves some out. The sample carries around 1.9 million clones, roughly 93% recorded once. Study observations and caveats: With four donors compared, around 5% of naive CD4 clonotypes were shared. Generally, naive subsets (rather than memory subsets) showed larger estimated richness.

Selected positively for CCR7 and CD45RO-negative, naive CD8 cells excluded terminally differentiated effector memory CD45RA+ cells. The sequence came from a man aged 18 to 29 in good health. Some clones in this sample may be carry-over from other donors' samples. Sequenced: naive CD8+ T cells from PBMCs. This chain joins TRBV14 and TRBJ2-7; 9 bases match TRBD1. The CDR3 DNA reads TGTGCCAGCAGCCCAACAGGGGGCGTGCCCTACGAGCAGTACTTC. It translates to CASSPTGGVPYEQYF. The full variable domain, rest sourced from reference TRBV14 and TRBJ2-7, is EAGVTQFPSHSVIEKGQTVTLRCDPISGHDNLYWYRRVMGKEIKFLLHFVKESKQDESGMPNNRFLAERTGGTYSTLKVQPAELEDSGVYFCASSPTGGVPYEQYFGPGTRLTVT.